A selection of T cell receptor beta chains follows, all from one sample in a study of shared clonotypes between healthy human individuals. Profiled with immunoSEQ multiplex PCR; TCRdb holds only in-frame clones, not every one. The table lists around 2,000,000 clones, 95% of them singletons. The sequenced sample was naive CD4+ T cells sorted from blood. All receptors come from a man between 18 and 29 years old in good health. CDR3s include the opening cysteine and the closing phenylalanine or tryptophan. Fields, in order: J gene, D gene, clone size, V gene, CDR3 DNA, CDR3 protein. A D gene is named only where the DNA matches it firmly. Clone sizes are given selectively: once, few, many, or a class where the clone is expanded.

j_call: TRBJ1-2
d_call: NA
clone_size: NA
v_call: TRBV28
cdr3_nt: TGTGCCAGCAGTGAGGGGTTGTCGGGCTACACCTTC
cdr3_aa: CASSEGLSGYTF

j_call: TRBJ2-4
d_call: NA
clone_size: NA
v_call: TRBV30
cdr3_nt: TGTGCCTGGACCGGACTCTCAAACATTCAGTACTTC
cdr3_aa: CAWTGLSNIQYF

j_call: TRBJ1-3
d_call: NA
clone_size: NA
v_call: TRBV5-1
cdr3_nt: TGCGCCAGCAGCTATGACAGGTCTGGAAACACCATATATTTT
cdr3_aa: CASSYDRSGNTIYF

j_call: TRBJ2-1
d_call: NA
clone_size: NA
v_call: TRBV7-2
cdr3_nt: TGTGCCAGCAGCTCCCGTCAAACCCTAGCGCGCAGCTCCTACAATGAGCAGTTCTTC
cdr3_aa: CASSSRQTLARSSYNEQFF

j_call: TRBJ2-7
d_call: TRBD1
clone_size: NA
v_call: TRBV5-1
cdr3_nt: TGCGCCAGCAGTGTGACCGGGACAGGGATCAACGAGCAGTACTTC
cdr3_aa: CASSVTGTGINEQYF

j_call: TRBJ2-1
d_call: NA
clone_size: NA
v_call: TRBV10-1
cdr3_nt: TGCGCCAGCAGTGAGTCGATCGGCCTAGTGGGGAACAATGAGCAGTTCTTC
cdr3_aa: CASSESIGLVGNNEQFF

j_call: TRBJ1-2
d_call: TRBD1
clone_size: NA
v_call: TRBV28
cdr3_nt: TGTGCCAGCACCATCGGACAGGGTGTAGGCTACACCTTC
cdr3_aa: CASTIGQGVGYTF

j_call: TRBJ2-6
d_call: NA
clone_size: NA
v_call: TRBV2
cdr3_nt: TGTGCCAGCAGACCTGATGGGTTATCTGGGGCCAACGTCCTGACTTTC
cdr3_aa: CASRPDGLSGANVLTF

j_call: TRBJ1-1
d_call: TRBD1
clone_size: NA
v_call: TRBV6-5
cdr3_nt: TGTGCCAGCAGTTTCGCGACAGGGGGCGGCACTGAAGCTTTCTTT
cdr3_aa: CASSFATGGGTEAFF

j_call: TRBJ2-1
d_call: TRBD2
clone_size: once
v_call: TRBV7-2
cdr3_nt: TGTGCCAGCAGCTTAAGCGGGGCCCGCTCCTACAATGAGCAGTTCTTC
cdr3_aa: CASSLSGARSYNEQFF

j_call: TRBJ2-7
d_call: NA
clone_size: NA
v_call: TRBV29-1
cdr3_nt: TGCAGCGCCAAGTGGGCGGCTAATGAGCAGTACTTC
cdr3_aa: CSAKWAANEQYF

j_call: TRBJ2-5
d_call: NA
clone_size: NA
v_call: TRBV11-2
cdr3_nt: TGTGCCAGCAGCCTCCCAGGTCAGAGGGGCCGCGAGACCCAGTACTTC
cdr3_aa: CASSLPGQRGRETQYF

j_call: TRBJ2-3
d_call: TRBD2
clone_size: NA
v_call: TRBV28
cdr3_nt: TGTGCCAGCAGTCCCCTCGGGACTAGCCCTATCAATACGCAGTATTTT
cdr3_aa: CASSPLGTSPINTQYF

j_call: TRBJ2-3
d_call: TRBD2
clone_size: NA
v_call: TRBV25-1
cdr3_nt: TGTGCCAGCAGTCCACGCTCTGGACTAGCGGGGAAGGATACGCAGTATTTT
cdr3_aa: CASSPRSGLAGKDTQYF

j_call: TRBJ2-1
d_call: NA
clone_size: NA
v_call: TRBV5-1
cdr3_nt: TGCGCCAGCAGCTTAGTGGATTCCTACAATGAGCAGTTCTTC
cdr3_aa: CASSLVDSYNEQFF

j_call: TRBJ1-4
d_call: NA
clone_size: NA
v_call: TRBV27
cdr3_nt: TGTGCCAGCAGTTTTTCATGGCAGGGAGGAGAAAAACTGTTTTTT
cdr3_aa: CASSFSWQGGEKLFF

j_call: TRBJ1-4
d_call: NA
clone_size: NA
v_call: TRBV10-3
cdr3_nt: TGTGCCATCAGTGACGGGGGGACGCAGGAAAAACTGTTTTTT
cdr3_aa: CAISDGGTQEKLFF

j_call: TRBJ2-3
d_call: NA
clone_size: NA
v_call: TRBV7-2
cdr3_nt: TGTGCCAGCAGCTCCCAGGGTGGCTGGAGCACAGATACGCAGTATTTT
cdr3_aa: CASSSQGGWSTDTQYF

j_call: TRBJ2-1
d_call: TRBD2
clone_size: NA
v_call: TRBV6-4
cdr3_nt: TGTGCCAGCAGACTTACTAGCGGAGTAGGGAATGAGCAGTTCTTC
cdr3_aa: CASRLTSGVGNEQFF

j_call: TRBJ1-2
d_call: TRBD1
clone_size: NA
v_call: TRBV6-1
cdr3_nt: TGTGCCAGCAGACCAGGGGGATCCAACTATGGCTACACCTTC
cdr3_aa: CASRPGGSNYGYTF

j_call: TRBJ2-7
d_call: NA
clone_size: NA
v_call: TRBV2
cdr3_nt: TGTGCCAGCAGAAAGGCAGGGGGGAGGAATAGCGACGAGCAGTACTTC
cdr3_aa: CASRKAGGRNSDEQYF

j_call: TRBJ1-6
d_call: NA
clone_size: NA
v_call: TRBV27
cdr3_nt: TGTGCCAGCAGTTTTCAGGGGCTGTCACCCCTCCACTTT
cdr3_aa: CASSFQGLSPLHF

j_call: TRBJ2-7
d_call: TRBD1
clone_size: NA
v_call: TRBV5-6
cdr3_nt: TGTGCCAGCTGGGACAGTTCCTACGAGCAGTACTTC
cdr3_aa: CASWDSSYEQYF

j_call: TRBJ1-1
d_call: NA
clone_size: NA
v_call: TRBV7-6
cdr3_nt: TGTGCCAGCAGCTTCTCGTGGAACACTGAAGCTTTCTTT
cdr3_aa: CASSFSWNTEAFF

j_call: TRBJ2-5
d_call: NA
clone_size: NA
v_call: TRBV10-3
cdr3_nt: TGTGCCATCAGCCCCGGGATACAAGAGACCCAGTACTTC
cdr3_aa: CAISPGIQETQYF

j_call: TRBJ1-2
d_call: TRBD1
clone_size: NA
v_call: TRBV19
cdr3_nt: TGTGCCAGCCTCGTTGACAGGGGCCTGTACTATGGCTACACCTTC
cdr3_aa: CASLVDRGLYYGYTF

j_call: TRBJ1-2
d_call: NA
clone_size: NA
v_call: TRBV19
cdr3_nt: TGTGCCAGTAGTATCCGACACTTCGGAGGCTACACCTTC
cdr3_aa: CASSIRHFGGYTF

j_call: TRBJ2-5
d_call: NA
clone_size: NA
v_call: TRBV11-2
cdr3_nt: TGTGCCAGCAGCTTAGATGGCCGGGGGTGGGTCCAAGAGACCCAGTACTTC
cdr3_aa: CASSLDGRGWVQETQYF

j_call: TRBJ2-7
d_call: NA
clone_size: NA
v_call: TRBV27
cdr3_nt: TGTGCCAGCAGATCCCTTTCCGGACCCTACGAGCAGTACTTC
cdr3_aa: CASRSLSGPYEQYF

j_call: TRBJ2-1
d_call: TRBD2
clone_size: NA
v_call: TRBV7-9
cdr3_nt: TGTGCCAGCAGCTTAAGCCTAGCGGGGAGCCTCAATGAGCAGTTCTTC
cdr3_aa: CASSLSLAGSLNEQFF

j_call: TRBJ2-7
d_call: TRBD1
clone_size: NA
v_call: TRBV11-3
cdr3_nt: TGTGCCAGCAGCTTAGATGGAGGGACAGGGGGGTCCTACGAGCAGTACTTC
cdr3_aa: CASSLDGGTGGSYEQYF

j_call: TRBJ1-1
d_call: NA
clone_size: NA
v_call: TRBV11-2
cdr3_nt: TGTGCCAGCAGTGTCTATGGTACTATTGGGGAAGCTTTCTTT
cdr3_aa: CASSVYGTIGEAFF

j_call: TRBJ2-1
d_call: NA
clone_size: NA
v_call: TRBV4-1
cdr3_nt: TGCGCCAGCAGCCCCGTAGATGCCTACAATGAGCAGTTCTTC
cdr3_aa: CASSPVDAYNEQFF

j_call: TRBJ2-2
d_call: TRBD2
clone_size: few
v_call: TRBV11-2
cdr3_nt: TGTGCCAGCAGCATATTAGCGGGAGCGGCCACCGGGGAGCTGTTTTTT
cdr3_aa: CASSILAGAATGELFF

j_call: TRBJ2-1
d_call: TRBD2
clone_size: NA
v_call: TRBV28
cdr3_nt: TGTGCCAGCAGTTTTGAGCGGGGGAGGGTTGAGCAGTTCTTC
cdr3_aa: CASSFERGRVEQFF

j_call: TRBJ1-1
d_call: NA
clone_size: NA
v_call: TRBV7-9
cdr3_nt: TGTGCCAGCAGCTTAGAGATCACTGAAGCTTTCTTT
cdr3_aa: CASSLEITEAFF

j_call: TRBJ1-1
d_call: NA
clone_size: NA
v_call: TRBV5-1
cdr3_nt: TGCGCCAGCAGCCCCGACGGACCCGGGGCTTTCTTT
cdr3_aa: CASSPDGPGAFF

j_call: TRBJ2-7
d_call: NA
clone_size: once
v_call: TRBV19
cdr3_nt: TGTGCCAGTAGTATGGGCGGCACAGCTGGCTACGAGCAGTACTTC
cdr3_aa: CASSMGGTAGYEQYF

j_call: TRBJ2-7
d_call: TRBD2
clone_size: NA
v_call: TRBV27
cdr3_nt: TGTGCCAGCACCCCCTCTCCGGGACTAGCGGGTCATAGCTCCTACGAGCAGTACTTC
cdr3_aa: CASTPSPGLAGHSSYEQYF

j_call: TRBJ1-1
d_call: NA
clone_size: NA
v_call: TRBV29-1
cdr3_nt: TGCAGCGTTAAGGGGGAGGAGACTGAAGCTTTCTTT
cdr3_aa: CSVKGEETEAFF

j_call: TRBJ1-1
d_call: NA
clone_size: NA
v_call: TRBV9
cdr3_nt: TGTGCCAGCAGCCCCCGAGTTACTGAAGCTTTCTTT
cdr3_aa: CASSPRVTEAFF

j_call: TRBJ1-3
d_call: NA
clone_size: NA
v_call: TRBV6-5
cdr3_nt: TGTGCCAGCAGGTCGACAAGGACAAGAAACACCATATATTTT
cdr3_aa: CASRSTRTRNTIYF

j_call: TRBJ1-5
d_call: NA
clone_size: NA
v_call: TRBV6-1
cdr3_nt: TGTGCCAGCAGTGTGGACGGGGAAGGTCAGCCCCAGCATTTT
cdr3_aa: CASSVDGEGQPQHF

j_call: TRBJ1-1
d_call: NA
clone_size: once
v_call: TRBV7-2
cdr3_nt: TGTGCCAGCAGCGGACGTCCGGGGGAGAACACTGAAGCTTTCTTT
cdr3_aa: CASSGRPGENTEAFF

j_call: TRBJ2-5
d_call: NA
clone_size: NA
v_call: TRBV6-5
cdr3_nt: TGTGCCAGCAGAACCTACGACCGCCTCTCGACCCAGTACTTC
cdr3_aa: CASRTYDRLSTQYF

j_call: TRBJ1-1
d_call: NA
clone_size: NA
v_call: TRBV18
cdr3_nt: TGTGCCAGCTCACGCTTACAGGATCCCCCTGAAGCTTTCTTT
cdr3_aa: CASSRLQDPPEAFF

j_call: TRBJ2-7
d_call: TRBD1
clone_size: once
v_call: TRBV6-1
cdr3_nt: TGTGCCAGCACGATGGCAGGGGGCGCCTACGAGCAGTACTTC
cdr3_aa: CASTMAGGAYEQYF

j_call: TRBJ2-7
d_call: NA
clone_size: NA
v_call: TRBV7-8
cdr3_nt: TGTGCCAGCAGCCGGACAGTCTCCTACGAGCAGTACTTC
cdr3_aa: CASSRTVSYEQYF

j_call: TRBJ2-2
d_call: TRBD2
clone_size: NA
v_call: TRBV5-1
cdr3_nt: TGCGCCAGCAGCTTGGAGCCAGCGGGAGGAAACGGGGAGCTGTTTTTT
cdr3_aa: CASSLEPAGGNGELFF

j_call: TRBJ2-7
d_call: TRBD1
clone_size: NA
v_call: TRBV19
cdr3_nt: TGTGCCAGTAGTATAGATGGACAGGGGAGCTCCTACGAGCAGTACTTC
cdr3_aa: CASSIDGQGSSYEQYF

j_call: TRBJ1-2
d_call: NA
clone_size: NA
v_call: TRBV2
cdr3_nt: TGTGCCAGCAGTGAGAGTTGGTCGGGGACTTTGGCCTATGGCTACACCTTC
cdr3_aa: CASSESWSGTLAYGYTF

j_call: TRBJ1-3
d_call: NA
clone_size: NA
v_call: TRBV9
cdr3_nt: TGTGCCAGCAGCCCTGACTTGGGCCCCGGAAACACCATATATTTT
cdr3_aa: CASSPDLGPGNTIYF